The clone carrying this T cell receptor (beta chain) has only a few counts. The repertoire was sequenced with immunoSEQ multiplex PCR; TCRdb's copy has only in-frame clones and lacks some. Among about 300,000 clones listed, less than 85% were seen once. This record comes from a study of blood T cell repertoires in COVID-19. Study details: PBMCs, B-cell-depleted T cells, or T cells provided the cDNA or gDNA that made up the material.

Researchers sorted participants into cohorts using their self-reported clinical history. A COVID-19 case was met by exposed participants within 2 weeks before study entry. CDR3 length: 15 amino acids. The trim removed 6 bases at V and 4 bases at J, leaving 11 bases unmatched. CDR1 is MDHEN and CDR2 is SYDVKM in the germline V gene. Sequenced: PBMCs or T cells enriched from blood (not recorded which). The sequence came from a woman aged 25 to 39 who had been exposed to COVID-19. The genes are TRBV28 and TRBJ1-2; 7 bases fit TRBD1. This chain's CDR3 is CASSFSRGRGYGYTF. In nucleotides, the CDR3 is TGTGCCAGCAGCTTCTCAAGGGGGCGCGGCTATGGCTACACCTTC.